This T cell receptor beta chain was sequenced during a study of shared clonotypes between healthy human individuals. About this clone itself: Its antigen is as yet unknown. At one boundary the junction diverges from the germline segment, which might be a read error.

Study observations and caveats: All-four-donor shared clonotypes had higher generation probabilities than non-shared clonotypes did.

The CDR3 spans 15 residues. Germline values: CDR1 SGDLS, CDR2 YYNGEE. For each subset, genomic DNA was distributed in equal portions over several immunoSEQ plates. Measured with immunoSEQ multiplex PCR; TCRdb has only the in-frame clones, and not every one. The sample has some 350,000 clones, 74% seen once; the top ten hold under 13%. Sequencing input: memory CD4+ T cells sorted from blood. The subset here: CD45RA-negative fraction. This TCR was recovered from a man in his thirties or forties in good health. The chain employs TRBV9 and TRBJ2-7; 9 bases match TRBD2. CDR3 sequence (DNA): TGTGCCAGCAGCGTAACCGGGACTAGCTCCCACGAGCAGTACTTC. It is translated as CASSVTGTSSHEQYF.